This T cell receptor beta chain was sequenced for a study of blood T cell repertoires in COVID-19. As originally analysed: For nucleated cells, counts were estimated from reference gene primer amplification. Clones were read by immunoSEQ multiplex PCR, and TCRdb kept only the in-frame ones, dropping some. That table gives V, J and clone size, and the DNA gave D and trimming. The table has about 140,000 clones, approximately 80% seen once. What was sequenced was peripheral blood. The TCR sequence derives from a man aged 45-60 years with acute or convalescent COVID-19.

In nucleotides, the CDR3 is TGTGCCAGCAGCGTCGGGGACACCGAATATGGCTACACCTTC. Its protein is CASSVGDTEYGYTF. This chain links TRBV9 with TRBJ1-2; perhaps TRBD1 as D (6 bases). Germline V gives CDR1 SGDLS, CDR2 YYNGEE. This CDR3 contains 14 residues. V lost 2 bases and J 5 bases, leaving 13 bases between the germline ends.